The following is a T cell receptor (beta chain) sequence with its context. Its specificity is unknown. The entry originates in a study of T-cell reconstitution after alpha-beta-depleted transplantation in children. Study-level findings and limits: The high TCRbeta diversity at day 60 in some patients came from surviving recipient T cells and thymic progenitors. Reports say that about two months after transplant, the alpha-beta T cells came out of several hundred graft clones that had expanded. Newly generated T cells supplied most T-cell counts and diversity one year post-transplant.

Library preparation (for TCRbeta) was performed with unique molecular identifiers. TCRdb recomputed calls from the PCR reads with MiXCR, one row per CDR3 protein. The table lists around 110,000 distinct CDR3 sequences, about 9.4% of them singletons. V dropped 6 bases and J dropped 6; count of bases not matched to a gene: 6. The germline gives CDR1 SQVTM, CDR2 ANQGSEA. This CDR3 spans 13 amino acids. The source was PBMCs, collected before TCRalphabeta/CD19-depleted stem cell transplant. This TCR was recovered from a boy younger than 10 with acute lymphoblastic leukemia, due to receive a stem cell transplant. The chain links TRBV29-1 to TRBJ1-5; 9 nucleotides agree with TRBD1. The DNA for the CDR3 is TGCAGCGTGGGGGACAGGGCCCGTCAGCCCCAGCATTTT. Translating it yields CSVGDRARQPQHF.